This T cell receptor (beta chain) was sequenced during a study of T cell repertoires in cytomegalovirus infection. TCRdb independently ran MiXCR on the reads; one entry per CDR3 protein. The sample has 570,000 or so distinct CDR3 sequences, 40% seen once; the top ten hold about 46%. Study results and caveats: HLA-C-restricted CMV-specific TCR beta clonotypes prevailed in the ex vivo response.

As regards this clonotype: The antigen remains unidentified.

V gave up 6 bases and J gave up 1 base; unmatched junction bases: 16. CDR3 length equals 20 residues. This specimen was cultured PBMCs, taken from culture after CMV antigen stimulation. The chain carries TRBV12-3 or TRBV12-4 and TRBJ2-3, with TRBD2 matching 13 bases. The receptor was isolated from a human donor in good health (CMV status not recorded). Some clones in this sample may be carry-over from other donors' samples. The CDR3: CASSLTPGLAGRSGTDTQYF. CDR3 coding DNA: TGTGCCAGCAGCCTAACTCCGGGACTAGCGGGGAGATCGGGCACAGATACGCAGTATTTT.